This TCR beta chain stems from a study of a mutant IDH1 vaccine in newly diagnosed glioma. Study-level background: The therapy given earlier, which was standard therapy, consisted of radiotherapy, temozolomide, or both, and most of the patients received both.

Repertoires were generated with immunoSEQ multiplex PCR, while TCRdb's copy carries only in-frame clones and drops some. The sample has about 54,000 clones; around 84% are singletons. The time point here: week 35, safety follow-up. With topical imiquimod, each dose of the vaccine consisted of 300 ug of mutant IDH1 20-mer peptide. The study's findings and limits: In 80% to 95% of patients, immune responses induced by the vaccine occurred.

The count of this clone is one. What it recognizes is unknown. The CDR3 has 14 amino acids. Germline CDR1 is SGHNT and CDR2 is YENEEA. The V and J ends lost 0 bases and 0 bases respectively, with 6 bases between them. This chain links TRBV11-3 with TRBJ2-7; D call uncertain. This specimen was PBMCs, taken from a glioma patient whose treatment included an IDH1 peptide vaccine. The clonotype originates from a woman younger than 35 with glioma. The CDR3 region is CASSLEGSSYEQYF. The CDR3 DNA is TGTGCCAGCAGCTTAGAGGGTAGCTCCTACGAGCAGTACTTC.